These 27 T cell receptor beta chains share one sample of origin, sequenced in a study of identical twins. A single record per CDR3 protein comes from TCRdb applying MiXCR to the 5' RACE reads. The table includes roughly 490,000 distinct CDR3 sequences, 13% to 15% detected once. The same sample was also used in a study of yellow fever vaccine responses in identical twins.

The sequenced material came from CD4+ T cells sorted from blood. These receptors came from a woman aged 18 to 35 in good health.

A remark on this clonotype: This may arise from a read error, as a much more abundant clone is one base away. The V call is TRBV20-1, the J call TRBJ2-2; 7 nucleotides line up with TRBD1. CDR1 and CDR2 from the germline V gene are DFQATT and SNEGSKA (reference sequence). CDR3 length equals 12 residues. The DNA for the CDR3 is TGCAGTGCTGCACAGGGGCCCGGGGACCTGTTTTTT. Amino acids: CSAAQGPGDLFF.

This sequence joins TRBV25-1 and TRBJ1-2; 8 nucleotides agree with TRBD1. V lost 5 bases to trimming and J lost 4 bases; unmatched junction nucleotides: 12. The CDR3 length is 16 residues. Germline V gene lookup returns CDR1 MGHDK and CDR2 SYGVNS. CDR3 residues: CASSPAGGRNFYGYTF. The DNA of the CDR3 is TGTGCCAGCAGTCCGGCAGGGGGCCGTAACTTCTATGGCTACACCTTC.

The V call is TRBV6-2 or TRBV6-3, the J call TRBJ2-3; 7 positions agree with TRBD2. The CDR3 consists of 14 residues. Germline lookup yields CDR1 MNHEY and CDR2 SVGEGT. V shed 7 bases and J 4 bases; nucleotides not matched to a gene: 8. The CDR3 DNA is TGTGCCAGCATCTCTCGCGGGGGTGCAGATACGCAGTATTTT. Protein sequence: CASISRGGADTQYF.

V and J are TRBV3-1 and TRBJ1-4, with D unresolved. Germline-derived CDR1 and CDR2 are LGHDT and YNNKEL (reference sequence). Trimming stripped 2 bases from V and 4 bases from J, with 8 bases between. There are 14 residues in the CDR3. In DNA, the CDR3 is TGTGCCAGCAGCCAAAGGGAAATTAATGAAAAACTGTTTTTT. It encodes CASSQREINEKLFF.

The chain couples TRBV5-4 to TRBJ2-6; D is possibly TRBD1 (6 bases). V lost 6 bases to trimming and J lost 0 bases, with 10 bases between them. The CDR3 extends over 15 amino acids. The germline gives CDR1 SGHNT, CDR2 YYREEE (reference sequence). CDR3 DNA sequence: TGTGCCAGCATCAGGGGTGACTCTGGGGCCAACGTCCTGACTTTC. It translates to CASIRGDSGANVLTF. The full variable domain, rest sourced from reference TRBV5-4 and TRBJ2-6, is ETGVTQSPTHLIKTRGQQVTLRCSSQSGHNTVSWYQQALGQGPQFIFQYYREEENGRGNFPPRFSGLQFPNYSSELNVNALELDDSALYLCASIRGDSGANVLTFGAGSRLTVL.

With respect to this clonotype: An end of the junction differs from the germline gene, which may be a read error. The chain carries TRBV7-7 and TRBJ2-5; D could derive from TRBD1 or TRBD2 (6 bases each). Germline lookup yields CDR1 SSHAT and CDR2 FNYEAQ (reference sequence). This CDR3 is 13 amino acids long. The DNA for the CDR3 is TGTGCTAGCAGTGGGGGGCATCAAGAGACCCAGTACTTC. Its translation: CASSGGHQETQYF.

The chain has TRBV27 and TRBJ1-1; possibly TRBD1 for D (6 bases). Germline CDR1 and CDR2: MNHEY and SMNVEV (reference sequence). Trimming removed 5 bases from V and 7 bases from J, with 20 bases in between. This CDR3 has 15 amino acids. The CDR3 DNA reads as TGTGCCAGCAGTGAACTTACCGGGACAAAGTATGAAGCTTTCTTT. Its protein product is CASSELTGTKYEAFF.

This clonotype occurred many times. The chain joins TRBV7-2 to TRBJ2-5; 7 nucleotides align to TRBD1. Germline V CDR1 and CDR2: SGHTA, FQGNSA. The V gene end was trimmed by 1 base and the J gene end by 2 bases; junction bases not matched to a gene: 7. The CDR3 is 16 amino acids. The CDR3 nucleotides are TGTGCCAGCAGCTTAGGATGGGACAGACCACAAGAGACCCAGTACTTC. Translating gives CASSLGWDRPQETQYF.

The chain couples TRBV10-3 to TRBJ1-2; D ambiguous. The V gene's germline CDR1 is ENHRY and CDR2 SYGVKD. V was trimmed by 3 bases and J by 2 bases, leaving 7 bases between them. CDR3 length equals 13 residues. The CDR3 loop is CAISEVGNYGYTF. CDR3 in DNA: TGTGCCATCAGTGAAGTAGGGAACTATGGCTACACCTTC.

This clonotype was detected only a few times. CDR3 sequence: CASSATGIPSGYEQYF. CDR3 nucleotide sequence: TGTGCCAGCAGCGCCACCGGGATCCCGAGCGGCTACGAGCAGTACTTC. The chain joins TRBV7-9 to TRBJ2-7; TRBD2 might be the D (5 bases). In germline, CDR1 is SEHNR, CDR2 FQNEAQ (reference sequence). CDR3 length: 16 residues. Between the trimmed V and J ends, which lost 5 bases and 3 bases, there was a span of 20 bases.

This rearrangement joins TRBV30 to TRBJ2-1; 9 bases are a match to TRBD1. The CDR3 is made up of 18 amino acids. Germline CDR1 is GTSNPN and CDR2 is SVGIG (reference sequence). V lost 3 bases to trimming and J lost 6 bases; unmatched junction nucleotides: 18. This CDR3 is CAWRRVKGRDRDFNEQFF. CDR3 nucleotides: TGTGCCTGGAGGAGGGTCAAAGGGCGGGACAGGGACTTCAATGAGCAGTTCTTC. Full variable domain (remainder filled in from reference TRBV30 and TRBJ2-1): SQTIHQWPATLVQPVGSPLSLECTVEGTSNPNLYWYRQAAGRGLQLLFYSVGIGQISSEVPQNLSASRPQDRQFILSSKKLLLSDSGFYLCAWRRVKGRDRDFNEQFFGPGTRLTVL.

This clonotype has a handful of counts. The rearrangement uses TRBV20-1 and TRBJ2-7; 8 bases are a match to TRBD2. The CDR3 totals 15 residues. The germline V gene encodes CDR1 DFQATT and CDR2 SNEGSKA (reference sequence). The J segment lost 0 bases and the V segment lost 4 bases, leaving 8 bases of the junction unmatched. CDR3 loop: CSANLAGLGSYEQYF. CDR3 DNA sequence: TGCAGTGCTAACCTAGCGGGCCTAGGCTCCTACGAGCAGTACTTC.

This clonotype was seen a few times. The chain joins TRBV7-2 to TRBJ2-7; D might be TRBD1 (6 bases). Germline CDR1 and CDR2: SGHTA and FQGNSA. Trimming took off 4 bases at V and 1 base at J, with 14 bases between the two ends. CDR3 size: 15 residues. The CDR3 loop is CASSSQDSPSYEQYF. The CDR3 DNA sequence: TGTGCCAGCAGCTCCCAGGACAGCCCATCCTACGAGCAGTACTTC.

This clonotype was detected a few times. The CDR3 protein is CATSRDIMLGRGYEQYF. The DNA for the CDR3 is TGTGCCACCAGCAGAGATATCATGTTGGGCAGGGGTTACGAGCAGTACTTC. The chain carries TRBV15 and TRBJ2-7; D is possibly TRBD1 (6 bases). Germline V gives CDR1 LNHNV, CDR2 YYDKDF (reference sequence). The CDR3 is made up of 17 amino acids. V lost 0 bases to trimming and J lost 4 bases, with 19 bases between them. Filled out from reference TRBV15 and TRBJ2-7, the complete variable domain reads DAMVIQNPRYQVTQFGKPVTLSCSQTLNHNVMYWYQQKSSQAPKLLFHYYDKDFNNEADTPDNFQSRRPNTSFCFLDIRSPGLGDTAMYLCATSRDIMLGRGYEQYFGPGTRLTVT.

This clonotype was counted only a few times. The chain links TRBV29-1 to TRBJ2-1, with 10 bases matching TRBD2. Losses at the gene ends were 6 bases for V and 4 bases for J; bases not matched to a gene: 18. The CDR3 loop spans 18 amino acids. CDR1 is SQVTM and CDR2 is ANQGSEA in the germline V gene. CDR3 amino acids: CSVRSQGVAGGPYNEQFF. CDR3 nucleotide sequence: TGCAGCGTCCGATCCCAGGGGGTAGCGGGGGGCCCTTACAATGAGCAGTTCTTC.

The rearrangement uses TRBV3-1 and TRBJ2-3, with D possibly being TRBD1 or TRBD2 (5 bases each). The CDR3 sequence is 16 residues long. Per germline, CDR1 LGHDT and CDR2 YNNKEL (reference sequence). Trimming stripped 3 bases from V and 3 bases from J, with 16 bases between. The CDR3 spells CASSHRDHGKTDTQYF. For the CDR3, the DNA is TGTGCCAGCAGCCACCGGGACCACGGTAAGACAGATACGCAGTATTTT.

The DNA of the CDR3 is TGCGCCAGCAGCTTTGGCCCCGGGGCCCAGTACTTC. Translating gives CASSFGPGAQYF. This sequence joins TRBV5-1 and TRBJ2-5; TRBD2 might be the D (5 bases). This CDR3 is built from 12 residues. V lost 2 bases and J lost 9, with 11 bases in between. The V gene's germline CDR1 is SGHRS and CDR2 YFSETQ.

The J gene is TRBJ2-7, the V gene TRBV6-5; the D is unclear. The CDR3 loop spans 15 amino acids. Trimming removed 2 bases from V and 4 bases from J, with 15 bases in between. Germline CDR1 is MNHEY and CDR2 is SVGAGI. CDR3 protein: CASSYQRTSRYEQYF. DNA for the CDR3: TGTGCCAGCAGTTACCAAAGGACCTCCCGGTACGAGCAGTACTTC.

The CDR3 protein is CASSQSGGTTDTQYF. CDR3 nucleotide sequence: TGTGCCAGCAGCCAATCGGGGGGCACGACAGATACGCAGTATTTT. The rearrangement uses TRBV3-1 and TRBJ2-3; D might be TRBD2 (7 bases). With 2 bases removed from V and 3 bases from J, the gap between germline ends came to 12 bases. The CDR3 loop spans 15 amino acids. Germline lookup yields CDR1 LGHDT and CDR2 YNNKEL (reference sequence).

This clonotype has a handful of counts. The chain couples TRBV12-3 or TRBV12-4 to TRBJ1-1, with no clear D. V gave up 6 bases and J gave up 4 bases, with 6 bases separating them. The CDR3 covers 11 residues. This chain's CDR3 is CASRWGTEAFF. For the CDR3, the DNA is TGTGCCAGCAGATGGGGCACTGAAGCTTTCTTT.

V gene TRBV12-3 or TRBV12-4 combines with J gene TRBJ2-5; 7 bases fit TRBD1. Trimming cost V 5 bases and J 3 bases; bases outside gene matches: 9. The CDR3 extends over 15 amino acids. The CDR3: CASSQPTGVEETQYF. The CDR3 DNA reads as TGTGCCAGCAGTCAACCCACAGGGGTAGAAGAGACCCAGTACTTC.

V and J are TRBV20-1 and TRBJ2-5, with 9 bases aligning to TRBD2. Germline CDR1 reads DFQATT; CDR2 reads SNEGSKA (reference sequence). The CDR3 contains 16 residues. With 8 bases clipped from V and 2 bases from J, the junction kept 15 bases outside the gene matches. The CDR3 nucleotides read TGCAGTTACCCCGTGGGCGGGACTAGCAGACAAGAGACCCAGTACTTC. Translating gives CSYPVGGTSRQETQYF.

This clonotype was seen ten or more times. CDR3 sequence reads: CASSERRSGGNTIYF. The CDR3 nucleotides read TGCGCCAGCAGCGAGCGGAGGAGTGGTGGAAACACCATATATTTT. The rearrangement uses TRBV5-1 and TRBJ1-3, with D unresolved. The length of the CDR3 is 15 residues. Trimming took 4 bases from V and 3 from J, leaving 14 bases between them. Germline CDR1 reads SGHRS; CDR2 reads YFSETQ.

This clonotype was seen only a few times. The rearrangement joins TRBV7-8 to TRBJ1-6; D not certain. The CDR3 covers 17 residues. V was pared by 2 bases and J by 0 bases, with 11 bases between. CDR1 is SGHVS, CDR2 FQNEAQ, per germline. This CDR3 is CASSLTHSSSYNSPLHF. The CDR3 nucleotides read TGTGCCAGCAGCTTAACCCATTCGAGCTCCTATAATTCACCCCTCCACTTT.

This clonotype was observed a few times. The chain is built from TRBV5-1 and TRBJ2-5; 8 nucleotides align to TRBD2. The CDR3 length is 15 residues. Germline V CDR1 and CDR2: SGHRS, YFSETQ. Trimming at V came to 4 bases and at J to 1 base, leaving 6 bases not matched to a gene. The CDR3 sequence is CASSASGGPQETQYF. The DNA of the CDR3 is TGCGCCAGCAGCGCATCGGGGGGGCCCCAAGAGACCCAGTACTTC.

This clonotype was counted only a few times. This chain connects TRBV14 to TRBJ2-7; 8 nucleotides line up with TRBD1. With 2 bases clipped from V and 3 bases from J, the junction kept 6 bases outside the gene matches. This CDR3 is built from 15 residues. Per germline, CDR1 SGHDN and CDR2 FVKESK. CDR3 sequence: CASSQPGTGIYEQYF. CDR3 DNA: TGTGCCAGCAGCCAACCCGGGACAGGAATCTACGAGCAGTACTTC.

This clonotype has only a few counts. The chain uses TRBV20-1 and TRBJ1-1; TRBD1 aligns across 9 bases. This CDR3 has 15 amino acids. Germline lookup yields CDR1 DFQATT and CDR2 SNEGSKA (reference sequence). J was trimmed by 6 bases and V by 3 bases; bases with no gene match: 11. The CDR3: CSASDAGTGSPEAFF. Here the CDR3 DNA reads TGCAGTGCTAGTGATGCCGGGACAGGGTCGCCTGAAGCTTTCTTT.